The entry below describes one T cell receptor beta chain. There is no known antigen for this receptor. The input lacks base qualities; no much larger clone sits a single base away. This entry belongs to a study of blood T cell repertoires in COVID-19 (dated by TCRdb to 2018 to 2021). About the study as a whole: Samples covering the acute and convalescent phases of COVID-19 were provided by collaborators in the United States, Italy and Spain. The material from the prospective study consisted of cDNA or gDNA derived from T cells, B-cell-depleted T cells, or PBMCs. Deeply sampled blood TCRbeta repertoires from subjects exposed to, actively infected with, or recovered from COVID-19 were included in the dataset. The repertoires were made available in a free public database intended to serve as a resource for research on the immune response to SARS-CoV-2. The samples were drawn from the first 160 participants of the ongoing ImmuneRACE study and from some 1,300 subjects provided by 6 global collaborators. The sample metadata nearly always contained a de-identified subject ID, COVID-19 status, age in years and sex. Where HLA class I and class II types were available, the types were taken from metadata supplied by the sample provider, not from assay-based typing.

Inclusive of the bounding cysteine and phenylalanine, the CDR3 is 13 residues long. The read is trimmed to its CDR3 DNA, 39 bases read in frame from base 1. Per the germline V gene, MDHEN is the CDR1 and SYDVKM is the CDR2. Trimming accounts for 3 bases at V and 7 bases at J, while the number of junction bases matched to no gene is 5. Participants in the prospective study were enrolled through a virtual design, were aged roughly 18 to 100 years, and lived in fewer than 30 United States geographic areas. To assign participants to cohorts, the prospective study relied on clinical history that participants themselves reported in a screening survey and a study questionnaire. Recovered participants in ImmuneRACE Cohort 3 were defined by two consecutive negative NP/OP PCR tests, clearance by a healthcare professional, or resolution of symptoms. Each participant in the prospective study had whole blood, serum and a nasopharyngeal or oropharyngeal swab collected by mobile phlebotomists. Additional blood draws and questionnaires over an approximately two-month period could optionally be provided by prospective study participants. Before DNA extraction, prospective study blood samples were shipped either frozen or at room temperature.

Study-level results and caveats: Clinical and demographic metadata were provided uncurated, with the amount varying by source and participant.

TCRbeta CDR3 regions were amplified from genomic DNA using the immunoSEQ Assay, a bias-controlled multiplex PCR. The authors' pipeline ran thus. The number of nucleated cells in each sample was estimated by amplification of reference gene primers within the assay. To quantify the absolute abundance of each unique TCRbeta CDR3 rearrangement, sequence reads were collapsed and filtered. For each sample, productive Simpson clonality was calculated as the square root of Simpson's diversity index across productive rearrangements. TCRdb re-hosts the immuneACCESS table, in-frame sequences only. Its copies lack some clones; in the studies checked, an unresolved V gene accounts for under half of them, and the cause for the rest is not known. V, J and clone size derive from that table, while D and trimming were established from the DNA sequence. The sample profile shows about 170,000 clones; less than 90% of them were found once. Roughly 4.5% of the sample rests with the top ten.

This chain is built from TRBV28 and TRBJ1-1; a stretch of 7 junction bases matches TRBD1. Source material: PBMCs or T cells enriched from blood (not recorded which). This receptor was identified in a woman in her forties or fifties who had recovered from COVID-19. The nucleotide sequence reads TGTGCCAGCAGTTTTTTTAGGACAGGTGAAGCTTTCTTT. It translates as CASSFFRTGEAFF.